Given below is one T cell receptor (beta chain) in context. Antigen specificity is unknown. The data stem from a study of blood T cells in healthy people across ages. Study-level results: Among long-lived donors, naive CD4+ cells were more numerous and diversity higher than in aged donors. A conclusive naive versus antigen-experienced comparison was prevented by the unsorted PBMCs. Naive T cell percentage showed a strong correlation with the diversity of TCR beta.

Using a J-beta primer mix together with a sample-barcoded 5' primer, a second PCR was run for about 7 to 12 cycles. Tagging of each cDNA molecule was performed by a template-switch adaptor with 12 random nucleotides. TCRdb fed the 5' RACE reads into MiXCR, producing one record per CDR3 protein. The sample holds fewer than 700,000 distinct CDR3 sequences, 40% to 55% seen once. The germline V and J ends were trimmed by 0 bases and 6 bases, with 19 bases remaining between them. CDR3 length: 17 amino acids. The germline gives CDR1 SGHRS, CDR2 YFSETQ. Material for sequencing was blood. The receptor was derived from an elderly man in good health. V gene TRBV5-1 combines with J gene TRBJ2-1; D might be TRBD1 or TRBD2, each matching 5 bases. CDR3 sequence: CASSLGSLGTSSNEQFF. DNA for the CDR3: TGCGCCAGCAGCTTGGGGAGCCTCGGGACGTCGTCCAATGAGCAGTTCTTC.